This T cell receptor beta chain appears in the sequencing data of a study of spatial heterogeneity in lung cancer. In this sample, this clonotype turned up a few times. Compared with germline, one end of the junction differs, possibly owing to a read error. TCRdb analysed the 5' RACE reads with MiXCR anew, one entry per CDR3 protein. Of around 110,000 distinct CDR3 sequences in the sample, about 12% are singletons; the top ten hold over 15%. The time point denotes: blood at routine non-recurrence follow-up after resection. Whole RNA obtained from tumor, nontumor lung or frozen PBMC underwent sequencing without sorting. The CDR3 covers 13 residues. Per germline, CDR1 SSHAT and CDR2 FNYEAQ (reference sequence).

This sample comprised PBMCs, obtained at follow-up. This clonotype was sampled from a male donor with early-stage non-small cell lung cancer. The chain links TRBV7-7 to TRBJ2-3; unclear D gene. The CDR3 sequence is CASSLAGPDTQYF. The CDR3, as DNA: TGTGCTAGCAGCTTAGCAGGACCAGATACGCAGTATTTT.